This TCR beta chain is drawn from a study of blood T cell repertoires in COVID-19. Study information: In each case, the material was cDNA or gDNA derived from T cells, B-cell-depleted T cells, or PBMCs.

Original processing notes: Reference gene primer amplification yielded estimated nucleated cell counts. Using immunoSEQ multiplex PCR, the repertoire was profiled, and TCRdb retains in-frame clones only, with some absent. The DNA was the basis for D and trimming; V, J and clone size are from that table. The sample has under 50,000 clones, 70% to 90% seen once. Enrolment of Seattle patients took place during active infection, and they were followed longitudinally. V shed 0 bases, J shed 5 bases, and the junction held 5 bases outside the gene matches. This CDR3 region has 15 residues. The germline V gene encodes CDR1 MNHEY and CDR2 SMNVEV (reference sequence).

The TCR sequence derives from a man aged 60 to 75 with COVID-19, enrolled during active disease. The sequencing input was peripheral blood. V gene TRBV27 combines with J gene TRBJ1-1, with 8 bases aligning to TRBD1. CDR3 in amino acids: CASSLSQGAGTEAFF. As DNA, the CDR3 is TGTGCCAGCAGTTTATCTCAGGGGGCTGGTACTGAAGCTTTCTTT.